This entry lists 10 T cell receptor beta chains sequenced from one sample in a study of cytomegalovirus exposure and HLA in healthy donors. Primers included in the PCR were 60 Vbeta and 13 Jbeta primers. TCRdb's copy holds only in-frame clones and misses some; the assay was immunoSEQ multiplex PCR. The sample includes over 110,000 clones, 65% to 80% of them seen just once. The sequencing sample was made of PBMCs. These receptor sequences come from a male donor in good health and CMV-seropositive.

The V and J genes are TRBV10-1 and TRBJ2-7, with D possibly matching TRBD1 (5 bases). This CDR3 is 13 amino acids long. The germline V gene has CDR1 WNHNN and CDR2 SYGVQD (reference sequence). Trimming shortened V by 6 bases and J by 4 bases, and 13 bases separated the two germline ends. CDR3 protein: CASSPGYPYEQYF. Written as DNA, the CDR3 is TGCGCCAGCAGCCCAGGGTACCCTTACGAGCAGTACTTC.

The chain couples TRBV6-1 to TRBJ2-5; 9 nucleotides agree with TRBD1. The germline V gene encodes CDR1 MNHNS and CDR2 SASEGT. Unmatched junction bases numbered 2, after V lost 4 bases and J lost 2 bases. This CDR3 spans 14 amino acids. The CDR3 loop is CASSGTGAQETQYF. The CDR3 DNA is TGTGCCAGCAGTGGGACAGGGGCGCAAGAGACCCAGTACTTC.

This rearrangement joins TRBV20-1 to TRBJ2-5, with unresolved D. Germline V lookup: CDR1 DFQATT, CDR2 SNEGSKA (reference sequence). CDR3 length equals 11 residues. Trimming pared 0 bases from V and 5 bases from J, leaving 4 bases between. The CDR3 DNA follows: TGCAGTGCTAGAGATCTGGAGACCCAGTACTTC. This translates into CSARDLETQYF.

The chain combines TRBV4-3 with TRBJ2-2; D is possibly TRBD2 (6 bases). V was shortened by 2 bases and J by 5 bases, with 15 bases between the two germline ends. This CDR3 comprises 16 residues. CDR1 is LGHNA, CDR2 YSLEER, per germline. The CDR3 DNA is TGCGCCAGCAGCCAAAACCGGGACTGGAGAACCGGGGAGCTGTTTTTT. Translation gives CASSQNRDWRTGELFF.

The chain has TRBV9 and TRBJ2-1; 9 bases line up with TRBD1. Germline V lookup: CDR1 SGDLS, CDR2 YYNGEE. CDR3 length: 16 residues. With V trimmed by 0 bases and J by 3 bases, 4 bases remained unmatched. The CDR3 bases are TGTGCCAGCAGCGTAGCGGGACAGGGCCACTACAATGAGCAGTTCTTC. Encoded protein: CASSVAGQGHYNEQFF.

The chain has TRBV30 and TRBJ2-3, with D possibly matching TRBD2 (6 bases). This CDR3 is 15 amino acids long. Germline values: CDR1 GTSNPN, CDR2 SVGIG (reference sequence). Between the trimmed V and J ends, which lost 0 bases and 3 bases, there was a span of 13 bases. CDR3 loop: CAWSVPGGVTDTQYF. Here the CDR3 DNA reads TGTGCCTGGAGTGTACCGGGCGGGGTTACAGATACGCAGTATTTT.

This CDR3 is CSVAAGESNQPQHF. The CDR3 bases are TGCAGCGTTGCTGCAGGGGAGAGCAATCAGCCCCAGCATTTT. The chain links TRBV29-1 to TRBJ1-5, with TRBD1 as a possible D gene (6 bases). Germline loops: CDR1 SQVTM, CDR2 ANQGSEA. This CDR3 contains 14 residues. Trimming took 4 bases from V and 1 from J, leaving 11 bases between them.

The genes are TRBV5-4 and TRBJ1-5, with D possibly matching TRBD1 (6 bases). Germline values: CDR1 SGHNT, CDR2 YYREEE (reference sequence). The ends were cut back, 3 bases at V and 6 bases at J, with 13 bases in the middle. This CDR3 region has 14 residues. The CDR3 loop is CASSSGTSGQPQHF. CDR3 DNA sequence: TGTGCCAGCAGCTCTGGGACAAGCGGTCAGCCCCAGCATTTT.

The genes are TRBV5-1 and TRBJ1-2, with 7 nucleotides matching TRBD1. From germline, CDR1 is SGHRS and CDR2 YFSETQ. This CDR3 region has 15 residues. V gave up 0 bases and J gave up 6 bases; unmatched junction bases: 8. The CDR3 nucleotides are TGCGCCAGCAGCTTGGTGCAAGGGGGCGAAGATGGCTACACCTTC. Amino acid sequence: CASSLVQGGEDGYTF. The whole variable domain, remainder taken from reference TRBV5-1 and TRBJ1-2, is KAGVTQTPRYLIKTRGQQVTLSCSPISGHRSVSWYQQTPGQGLQFLFEYFSETQRNKGNFPGRFSGRQFSNSRSEMNVSTLELGDSALYLCASSLVQGGEDGYTFGSGTRLTVV.

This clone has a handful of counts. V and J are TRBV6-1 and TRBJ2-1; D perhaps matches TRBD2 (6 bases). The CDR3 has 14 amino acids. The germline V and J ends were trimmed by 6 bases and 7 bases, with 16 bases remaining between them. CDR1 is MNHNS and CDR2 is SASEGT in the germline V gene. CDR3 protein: CASRQEGRLNEQFF. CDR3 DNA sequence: TGTGCCAGCAGACAGGAGGGCCGGTTGAATGAGCAGTTCTTC.